This is a list of T cell receptor beta chains from one sample in a study of blood T cells in healthy people across ages. TCRdb re-derived calls from the 5' RACE reads in MiXCR, one entry per CDR3 protein. Found here are approximately 800,000 distinct CDR3 sequences, 58% of them singletons; the top ten hold approximately 23%. The sequenced material came from blood. All receptors derive from a man aged 25-40 years in good health. The CDR3 runs from the conserved cysteine through the conserved F or W. The order of the fields is J gene, D gene, V gene, clone size, CDR3 protein, CDR3 DNA. A D gene is named only where the DNA matches it firmly. Expanded clones get a size class; other rows say once, few or many, or leave the size out.

TRBJ2-5,TRBD2,TRBV29-1,few,CSVGTSGLETQYF,TGCAGCGTTGGGACTAGCGGACTGGAGACCCAGTACTTC
TRBJ2-3,-,TRBV29-1,-,CSGDLGSTDTQYF,TGCAGCGGGGATCTAGGTAGCACAGATACGCAGTATTTT
TRBJ1-2,-,TRBV2,-,CASSQKPGHLDYTF,TGTGCCAGCAGTCAGAAGCCGGGACATTTGGACTACACCTTC
TRBJ1-1,TRBD1,TRBV20-1,-,CSARPRDRVASTEAFF,TGCAGTGCTAGACCCCGGGACAGGGTCGCGAGCACTGAAGCTTTCTTT
TRBJ1-5,-,TRBV29-1,-,CSVGGLGNQPQHF,TGCAGCGTTGGGGGACTTGGCAATCAGCCCCAGCATTTT
TRBJ1-6,-,TRBV20-1,once,CSASRTAGVSPLHF,TGCAGTGCTAGCCGGACAGCGGGCGTTTCACCCCTCCACTTT
TRBJ1-6,TRBD1,TRBV10-3,few,CAISESKGTATGPLHF,TGTGCCATCAGTGAGTCGAAGGGGACAGCCACCGGACCCCTCCACTTT
TRBJ2-7,-,TRBV4-2,few,CASSQGEASEQYF,TGTGCCAGCAGCCAAGGGGAGGCTAGCGAGCAGTACTTC
TRBJ2-1,TRBD2,TRBV5-1,-,CASSAFSGGNNEQFF,TGCGCCAGCAGCGCCTTTAGCGGGGGGAACAATGAGCAGTTCTTC
TRBJ2-7,-,TRBV29-1,-,CSVLIKVNEQYF,TGCAGCGTTTTGATCAAGGTGAACGAGCAGTACTTC